This record covers a single TCR beta chain. Its antigen is unknown. Amplification yielded TCR beta CDR3 regions, with RNA transcripts as the source. Carried out on the TCR CDR3, a first-round RT-PCR used the HTBI primer set. TCRdb analysed the multiplex PCR reads with MiXCR anew, one entry per CDR3 protein. Of tens of thousands of distinct CDR3 sequences in the sample, less than 50% were seen once. CDR1 and CDR2 from the germline V gene are DFQATT and SNEGSKA (reference sequence). The CDR3 totals 13 residues. Trimming removed 5 bases from V and 4 bases from J; junction bases left unmatched: 6. Those patients with uncontrolled infection, other autoimmune disease, pregnancy or lactation were excluded. This sample was taken from a study of T cells in Graves' hyperthyroidism and ophthalmopathy. Study context: Peripheral blood samples were taken at initial diagnosis, prior to any treatment.

Overall study results and limits: In the analysis, a 13 V-J model separated ophthalmopathy from stable hyperthyroidism. Blood samples included most of the expanded thyroid clonotypes exceeding 0.001.

The chain couples TRBV20-1 to TRBJ2-3, with 7 bases identical to TRBD2. Sample: blood. The TCR comes from a woman between 45 and 65 years old with Graves' ophthalmopathy. CDR3 sequence (DNA): TGCAGTGCTCGTCTGGCGGGAGCAGATACGCAGTATTTT. Its translation is CSARLAGADTQYF.